The entry below describes one T cell receptor (beta chain). What it binds is not known. Unique molecular identifiers had been added to the TCR beta cDNA libraries. TCRdb recomputed calls from the PCR reads with MiXCR, one row per CDR3 protein. The table lists about 820,000 distinct CDR3 sequences, about 53% of them singletons. This record comes from a study of post-analysis software for immune sequencing data. The study's findings and limits: The five TRBV segments detected at higher frequency in patients than in controls included TRBV5-6, TRBV5-1 and TRBV20-1.

The V segment lost 5 bases and the J segment 3 bases; nucleotides outside the gene matches: 6. Per germline, CDR1 SGHTA and CDR2 FQGNSA. The CDR3 length is 14 residues. The receptor comes from a girl aged 5-17 years with multiple sclerosis. The J gene is TRBJ2-7, the V gene TRBV7-2, with 8 bases aligning to TRBD2. Material for sequencing was blood. CDR3 protein: CASSPRTSIYEQYF. The CDR3 nucleotides are TGTGCCAGCAGCCCGAGGACTAGCATCTACGAGCAGTACTTC.